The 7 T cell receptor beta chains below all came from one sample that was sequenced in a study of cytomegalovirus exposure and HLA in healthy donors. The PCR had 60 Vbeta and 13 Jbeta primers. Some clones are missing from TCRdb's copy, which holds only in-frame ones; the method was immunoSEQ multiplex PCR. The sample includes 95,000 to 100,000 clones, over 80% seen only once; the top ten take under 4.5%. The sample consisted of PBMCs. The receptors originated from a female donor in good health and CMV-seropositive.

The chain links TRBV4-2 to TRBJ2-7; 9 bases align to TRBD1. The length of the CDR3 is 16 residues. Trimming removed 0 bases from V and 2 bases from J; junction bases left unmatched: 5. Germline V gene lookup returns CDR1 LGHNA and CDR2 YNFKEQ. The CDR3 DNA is TGTGCCAGCAGCCAAGAATCTGGGACAGGGACCTACGAGCAGTACTTC. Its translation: CASSQESGTGTYEQYF.

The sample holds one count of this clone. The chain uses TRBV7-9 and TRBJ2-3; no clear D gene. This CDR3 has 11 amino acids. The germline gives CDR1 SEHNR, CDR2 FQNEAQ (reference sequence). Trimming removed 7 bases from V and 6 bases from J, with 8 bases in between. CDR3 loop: CASTFGDTQYF. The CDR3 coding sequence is TGTGCCAGCACCTTCGGGGATACGCAGTATTTT.

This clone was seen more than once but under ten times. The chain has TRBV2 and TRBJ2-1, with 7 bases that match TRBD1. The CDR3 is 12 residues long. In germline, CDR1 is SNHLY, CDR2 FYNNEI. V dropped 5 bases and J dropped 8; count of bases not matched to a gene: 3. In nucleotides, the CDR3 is TGTGCCAGCAGTACAGGGGCGGATGAGCAGTTCTTC. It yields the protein CASSTGADEQFF.

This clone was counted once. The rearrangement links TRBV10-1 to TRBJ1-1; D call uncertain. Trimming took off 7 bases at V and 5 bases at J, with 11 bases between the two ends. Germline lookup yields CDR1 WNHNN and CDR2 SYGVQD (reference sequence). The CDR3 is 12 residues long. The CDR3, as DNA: TGCGCCAGCACTGACCTGGAGACTGAAGCTTTCTTT. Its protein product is CASTDLETEAFF.

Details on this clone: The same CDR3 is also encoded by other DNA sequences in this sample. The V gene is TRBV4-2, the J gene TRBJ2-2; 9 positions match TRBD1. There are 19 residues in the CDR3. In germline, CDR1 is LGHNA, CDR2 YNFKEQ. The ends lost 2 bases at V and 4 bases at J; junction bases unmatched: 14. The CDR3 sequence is CASSQLLRDREGFTGELFF. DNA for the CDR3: TGTGCCAGCAGCCAACTTCTCCGGGACAGGGAAGGGTTCACCGGGGAGCTGTTTTTT.

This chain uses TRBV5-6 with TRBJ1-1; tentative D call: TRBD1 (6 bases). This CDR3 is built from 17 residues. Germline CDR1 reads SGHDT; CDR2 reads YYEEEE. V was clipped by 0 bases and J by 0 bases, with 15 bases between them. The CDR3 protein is CASSLVGRGLLNTEAFF. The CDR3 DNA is TGTGCCAGCAGCTTGGTTGGCAGGGGTCTTCTGAACACTGAAGCTTTCTTT.

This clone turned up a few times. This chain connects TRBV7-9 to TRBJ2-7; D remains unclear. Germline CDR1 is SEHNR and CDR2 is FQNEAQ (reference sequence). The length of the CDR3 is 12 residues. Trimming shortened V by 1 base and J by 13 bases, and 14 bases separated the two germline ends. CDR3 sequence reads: CASSLEPQYLYF. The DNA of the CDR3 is TGTGCCAGCAGCTTAGAGCCACAGTATCTATACTTC.